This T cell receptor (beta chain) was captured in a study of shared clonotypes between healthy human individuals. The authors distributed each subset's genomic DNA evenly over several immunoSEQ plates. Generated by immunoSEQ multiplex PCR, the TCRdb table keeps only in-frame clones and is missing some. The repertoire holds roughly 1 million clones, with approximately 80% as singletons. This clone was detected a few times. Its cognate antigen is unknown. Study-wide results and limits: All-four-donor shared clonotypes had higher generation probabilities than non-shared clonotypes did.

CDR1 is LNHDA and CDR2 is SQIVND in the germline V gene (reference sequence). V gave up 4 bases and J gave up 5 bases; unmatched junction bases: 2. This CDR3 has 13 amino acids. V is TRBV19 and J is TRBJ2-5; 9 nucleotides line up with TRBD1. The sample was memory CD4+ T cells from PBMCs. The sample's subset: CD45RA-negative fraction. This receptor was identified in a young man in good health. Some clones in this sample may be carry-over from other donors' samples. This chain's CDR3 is CASSTGQGETQYF. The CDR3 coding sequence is TGTGCCAGTAGTACAGGACAGGGGGAGACCCAGTACTTC.